This entry describes one TCR beta chain. The antigen this receptor binds is unknown. The record has no base qualities; no much larger clone is one base away. This specimen comes from a study of glioma-infiltrating T cells (dated by TCRdb to about 2016). Regarding the complete study: TCR alpha- and beta-chain repertoires were sequenced from glioma tissue, non-neoplastic brain tissue and matched peripheral blood mononuclear cells. Each tissue-infiltrating repertoire was compared with the same patient's peripheral blood repertoire to measure divergence between tissue and blood T-cell populations. Three low-grade glioma patients, under ten primary glioblastoma patients and three non-glioma patients contributing non-neoplastic brain tissue were included in the paired cohort. Overall study results and their limits: Only a very small number of CDR3 sequences turned up in both tissue and blood, a result put down to high CDR3 diversity combined with limited sampling. VJ-independent divergence between tissue and blood was lower than expected in non-neoplastic patients but higher than expected in all gliomas, particularly low-grade gliomas. The group comparisons were based on small numbers of patients: three non-neoplastic, three low-grade glioma and seven or eight glioblastoma patients.

The germline V gene sets CDR1 to MNHEY and CDR2 to SVGEGT. Including the terminal cysteine and phenylalanine, the CDR3 comprises 12 residues. Just the 36-base CDR3 DNA is kept, in frame starting at base 1. The iRepertoire nested amplicon-rescue multiplex PCR (arm-PCR) platform was used to amplify TCR alpha and beta CDR3 regions from RNA. For one-step reverse transcription and amplification, roughly 100-450 ng of tissue mRNA or PBMC total RNA was used as input. After bead purification, a secondary multiplex PCR added Illumina adapters, and libraries were gel-purified between 200 and 400 bp. Libraries carried internal 6-nucleotide barcodes used for demultiplexing. Sequencing of libraries was performed on an Illumina MiSeq with 2x220 or 2x250 nucleotide paired-end reads. From the authors' description of their analysis: Paired reads were merged using FLASH 1.2.11 and were aligned to the GRCh37 human genome using BWA-MEM, after which TRA and TRB reads were extracted. For V and J assignment, an IMGT-derived reference of cassette sequences and CDR3 motifs that included pseudogenes was used. Three-frame translation of reads was performed, and productive CDR3s were defined as those with a C...FGXG motif and no stop codons. Unique combinations of V-J cassette pair and CDR3 amino acid sequence were defined as clonotypes. Filtering of reads was based on Hamming distance, with the threshold set by the sequence error rate of each sample in mapped regions. In-frame beta chains were kept once TCRdb had trimmed the public reads at Q25 with fastp and called clones with MiXCR. Entries that share a CDR3 protein sequence are merged under the most common genes and DNA. The V and J calls reflect TCRdb's pipeline rather than the authors' work. A total of about 110,000 distinct CDR3 sequences appear in this sample, less than 30% of them only once. The ten largest clones represent roughly 30% of the sample.

The rearranged segments are TRBV6-2 or TRBV6-3 and TRBJ1-2, with TRBD1 matching 7 junction bases. Sequencing was carried out using glioma tissue, nonneoplastic brain tissue, or PBMCs (not recorded which). This TCR was recovered from a human donor with low-grade glioma or glioblastoma, undergoing nonglioma brain surgery, or in good health (not recorded which). The CDR3 corresponds to CVSSRDRVDYTF. The sequenced DNA is TGTGTTAGCAGCCGAGACAGGGTAGACTACACCTTC.